This TCR beta chain originates from a study of blood T cells in healthy people across ages. The germline V gene encodes CDR1 MGHRA and CDR2 YSYEKL. V lost 4 bases to trimming and J lost 12 bases, with 16 bases between them. CDR3 size: 13 residues. A note on this clonotype: A much larger clone is a single base away; this may be a read error.

The authors ran a second PCR of 7 to 11 cycles using a sample-barcoded 5' primer and a J-beta primer mix. A template-switch adaptor that had 12 random nucleotides put a tag on each cDNA molecule. CDR3-containing paired-end reads numbered at least 2.5 million in each sample. TCRdb analysed the 5' RACE reads with MiXCR anew, one entry per CDR3 protein. The sample lists more than 1.4 million distinct CDR3 sequences, roughly 40% occurring once. Peripheral blood was drawn, ten milliliters per donor. The sequence was collected from a woman under 30 in good health. Source material: blood. The chain is built from TRBV4-1 and TRBJ2-4; D is uncertain. The chain's CDR3 is CASSLLMGHSQYF. The CDR3 DNA sequence: TGCGCCAGCAGCCTCCTCATGGGCCACAGTCAGTACTTC.